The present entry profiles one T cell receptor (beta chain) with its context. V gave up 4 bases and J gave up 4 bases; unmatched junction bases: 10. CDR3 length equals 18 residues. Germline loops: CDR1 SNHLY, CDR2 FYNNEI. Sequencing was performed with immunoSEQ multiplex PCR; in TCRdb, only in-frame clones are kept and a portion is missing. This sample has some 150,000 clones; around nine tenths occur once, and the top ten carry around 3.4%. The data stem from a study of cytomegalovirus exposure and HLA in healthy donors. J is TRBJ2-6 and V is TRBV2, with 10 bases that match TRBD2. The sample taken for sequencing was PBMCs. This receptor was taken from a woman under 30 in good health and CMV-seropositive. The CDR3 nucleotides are TGTGCCAGCAGTGGGGAGCGGGAGGGCCCCAGGGGGGCCAACGTCCTGACTTTC. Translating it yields CASSGEREGPRGANVLTF.